This is a list of T cell receptor beta chains from one sample in a study of blood T cell repertoires in COVID-19. Data came from immunoSEQ multiplex PCR; TCRdb stores just in-frame clones and leaves some out. Here the sample spans 200,000 to 250,000 clones, almost 90% being singletons. Sequenced: PBMCs or T cells enriched from blood (not recorded which). These receptors were obtained from a man aged 25-40 years who had been exposed to COVID-19. Each CDR3 is given with its conserved first and last residue. Fields, in order: clone size, V gene, D gene, J gene, CDR3 protein, CDR3 DNA. D genes are given only for firm matches. Clone size appears in some rows only: once, few, many, or a class for an expanded clone.

clone_size: NA
v_call: TRBV5-1
d_call: NA
j_call: TRBJ1-2
cdr3_aa: CATSRENLDGYTF
cdr3_nt: TGCGCCACCTCACGGGAAAATCTCGATGGCTACACCTTC

clone_size: NA
v_call: TRBV6-5
d_call: NA
j_call: TRBJ2-5
cdr3_aa: CASSYRGRETQYF
cdr3_nt: TGTGCCAGCAGTTACAGGGGCCGAGAGACCCAGTACTTC

clone_size: NA
v_call: TRBV12-1
d_call: NA
j_call: TRBJ2-7
cdr3_aa: CANYYEQYF
cdr3_nt: TGTGCCAACTACTACGAGCAGTACTTC

clone_size: NA
v_call: TRBV2
d_call: NA
j_call: TRBJ2-3
cdr3_aa: CASSRREQYF
cdr3_nt: TGTGCCAGCAGCCGCCGGGAGCAGTATTTT

clone_size: NA
v_call: TRBV11-2
d_call: NA
j_call: TRBJ2-7
cdr3_aa: CASSLDLPAYEQYF
cdr3_nt: TGTGCCAGCAGCTTAGATTTACCAGCCTACGAGCAGTACTTC

clone_size: NA
v_call: TRBV3-1/TRBV3-2
d_call: NA
j_call: TRBJ2-1
cdr3_aa: CASSVRTHYNEQFF
cdr3_nt: TGTGCCAGCAGCGTACGGACTCACTACAATGAGCAGTTCTTC

clone_size: NA
v_call: TRBV30
d_call: TRBD1
j_call: TRBJ2-5
cdr3_aa: CAWTLGQGLETQYF
cdr3_nt: TGTGCCTGGACGTTGGGACAGGGGTTGGAGACCCAGTACTTC

clone_size: NA
v_call: TRBV7-6
d_call: TRBD1
j_call: TRBJ2-1
cdr3_aa: CASSLQFVGTGEGNEQFF
cdr3_nt: TGTGCCAGCAGCTTACAGTTTGTTGGGACAGGGGAGGGCAATGAGCAGTTCTTC

clone_size: NA
v_call: TRBV7-9
d_call: NA
j_call: TRBJ1-2
cdr3_aa: CASSPTPGPYGYTF
cdr3_nt: TGTGCCAGCAGCCCGACCCCAGGCCCCTATGGCTACACCTTC

clone_size: NA
v_call: TRBV4-1
d_call: NA
j_call: TRBJ2-7
cdr3_aa: CASSQGRSSYEQYF
cdr3_nt: TGCGCCAGCAGCCAAGGACGGAGCTCCTACGAGCAGTACTTC

clone_size: NA
v_call: TRBV18
d_call: TRBD2
j_call: TRBJ2-7
cdr3_aa: CASSLGLAGGSYEQYF
cdr3_nt: TGTGCCAGCTCACTCGGACTAGCGGGGGGATCCTACGAGCAGTACTTC

clone_size: once
v_call: TRBV10-3
d_call: NA
j_call: TRBJ2-3
cdr3_aa: CAISEDPRGRTSTDTQYF
cdr3_nt: TGTGCCATCAGTGAGGACCCCAGGGGCCGAACTAGCACAGATACGCAGTATTTT

clone_size: NA
v_call: TRBV7-3
d_call: NA
j_call: TRBJ2-1
cdr3_aa: CASSFGGHYNEQFF
cdr3_nt: TGTGCCAGCAGCTTCGGGGGGCATTACAATGAGCAGTTCTTC

clone_size: NA
v_call: TRBV2
d_call: NA
j_call: TRBJ1-1
cdr3_aa: CASSGDGGPNTEAFF
cdr3_nt: TGTGCCAGCAGTGGGGACGGGGGGCCGAACACTGAAGCTTTCTTT

clone_size: NA
v_call: TRBV4-1
d_call: NA
j_call: TRBJ2-5
cdr3_aa: CASSRSRETQYF
cdr3_nt: TGCGCCAGCAGCCGCTCACGGGAGACCCAGTACTTC

clone_size: NA
v_call: TRBV24-1
d_call: TRBD1
j_call: TRBJ1-1
cdr3_aa: CATSDGEQGPWKSEAFF
cdr3_nt: TGTGCCACCAGTGATGGGGAACAGGGGCCTTGGAAGAGTGAAGCTTTCTTT

clone_size: NA
v_call: TRBV3-1/TRBV3-2
d_call: NA
j_call: TRBJ1-2
cdr3_aa: CASSQDWGLGYTF
cdr3_nt: TGTGCCAGCAGCCAAGACTGGGGGCTTGGCTACACCTTC

clone_size: NA
v_call: TRBV5-1
d_call: TRBD2
j_call: TRBJ2-3
cdr3_aa: CASSLEPSGGTDTQYF
cdr3_nt: TGCGCCAGCAGCTTGGAGCCTAGCGGGGGAACAGATACGCAGTATTTT

clone_size: NA
v_call: TRBV14
d_call: NA
j_call: TRBJ1-4
cdr3_aa: CASSTGRERANEKLFF
cdr3_nt: TGTGCCAGCAGCACAGGGCGGGAGAGGGCTAATGAAAAACTGTTTTTT

clone_size: NA
v_call: TRBV12-3/TRBV12-4
d_call: NA
j_call: TRBJ2-1
cdr3_aa: CAIPGGPYNEQFF
cdr3_nt: TGTGCCATCCCCGGGGGGCCGTACAATGAGCAGTTCTTC

clone_size: NA
v_call: TRBV27
d_call: NA
j_call: TRBJ1-5
cdr3_aa: CASSRENSNQPQHF
cdr3_nt: TGTGCCAGCAGTAGGGAGAATAGCAATCAGCCCCAGCATTTT

clone_size: NA
v_call: TRBV3-1/TRBV3-2
d_call: NA
j_call: TRBJ2-3
cdr3_aa: CASSLRRLRDRTDTQYF
cdr3_nt: TGTGCCAGCAGCCTTAGGAGACTACGAGATCGCACAGATACGCAGTATTTT

clone_size: NA
v_call: TRBV23-1
d_call: TRBD1
j_call: TRBJ1-5
cdr3_aa: CASSQQGVEQPQHF
cdr3_nt: TGCGCCAGCAGTCAGCAGGGGGTTGAACAGCCCCAGCATTTT

clone_size: NA
v_call: TRBV5-1
d_call: NA
j_call: TRBJ2-7
cdr3_aa: CASSLPTGTNHYEQYF
cdr3_nt: TGCGCCAGCAGCTTGCCTACAGGAACCAATCACTACGAGCAGTACTTC

clone_size: NA
v_call: TRBV19
d_call: NA
j_call: TRBJ2-5
cdr3_aa: CASSMGARMGETQYF
cdr3_nt: TGTGCCAGTAGTATGGGCGCAAGGATGGGAGAGACCCAGTACTTC

clone_size: once
v_call: TRBV7-6
d_call: NA
j_call: TRBJ1-6
cdr3_aa: CASSLKGDSPLHF
cdr3_nt: TGTGCCAGCAGCTTAAAGGGGGATTCACCCCTCCACTTT

clone_size: NA
v_call: TRBV6-5
d_call: TRBD1
j_call: TRBJ2-3
cdr3_aa: CASRRDRATDTQYF
cdr3_nt: TGTGCCAGCAGACGGGACAGGGCAACAGATACGCAGTATTTT

clone_size: once
v_call: TRBV5-5
d_call: TRBD1
j_call: TRBJ2-1
cdr3_aa: CASSLALRPTGGNEQFF
cdr3_nt: TGTGCCAGCAGCTTGGCCCTCAGACCTACAGGGGGCAATGAGCAGTTCTTC

clone_size: once
v_call: TRBV19
d_call: NA
j_call: TRBJ1-5
cdr3_aa: CASGVNQPQHF
cdr3_nt: TGTGCCAGTGGAGTCAATCAGCCCCAGCATTTT

clone_size: NA
v_call: TRBV19
d_call: NA
j_call: TRBJ1-5
cdr3_aa: CASSILRESQPQHF
cdr3_nt: TGTGCCAGTAGTATCCTAAGGGAGTCCCAGCCCCAGCATTTT

clone_size: NA
v_call: TRBV6-1
d_call: TRBD2
j_call: TRBJ2-7
cdr3_aa: CASSEHAGTSSEQYF
cdr3_nt: TGTGCCAGCAGTGAACATGCCGGGACTAGCTCCGAGCAGTACTTC

clone_size: NA
v_call: TRBV6-6
d_call: NA
j_call: TRBJ1-6
cdr3_aa: CASSHLSQGTRNSPLHF
cdr3_nt: TGTGCCAGCAGTCACCTCAGTCAGGGTACCCGAAATTCACCCCTCCACTTT

clone_size: NA
v_call: TRBV4-3
d_call: NA
j_call: TRBJ2-7
cdr3_aa: CASSVSTGSYEQYF
cdr3_nt: TGCGCCAGCAGCGTGTCGACAGGTTCATACGAGCAGTACTTC

clone_size: NA
v_call: TRBV4-1
d_call: NA
j_call: TRBJ1-2
cdr3_aa: CASSQALRGKGEWGYTF
cdr3_nt: TGCGCCAGCAGCCAAGCCCTCCGGGGCAAGGGGGAATGGGGCTACACCTTC

clone_size: NA
v_call: TRBV5-5
d_call: NA
j_call: TRBJ1-1
cdr3_aa: CASSLDSRHTEAFF
cdr3_nt: TGTGCCAGCAGCTTGGACAGTAGACACACTGAAGCTTTCTTT

clone_size: NA
v_call: TRBV6-5
d_call: TRBD1
j_call: TRBJ2-1
cdr3_aa: CASSYIPGGTNEQFF
cdr3_nt: TGTGCCAGCAGTTATATCCCAGGGGGCACCAATGAGCAGTTCTTC

clone_size: NA
v_call: TRBV3-1/TRBV3-2
d_call: NA
j_call: TRBJ2-1
cdr3_aa: CASSQGAGREQFF
cdr3_nt: TGTGCCAGCAGCCAAGGGGCAGGGCGTGAGCAGTTCTTC

clone_size: NA
v_call: TRBV4-3
d_call: NA
j_call: TRBJ1-5
cdr3_aa: CASSLLRDAGQPQHF
cdr3_nt: TGCGCCAGCAGCCTACTCCGGGACGCGGGGCAGCCCCAGCATTTT

clone_size: NA
v_call: TRBV7-3
d_call: NA
j_call: TRBJ2-3
cdr3_aa: CASSPGGFGTDTQYF
cdr3_nt: TGTGCCAGCAGCCCCGGGGGTTTTGGCACAGATACGCAGTATTTT

clone_size: NA
v_call: TRBV9
d_call: NA
j_call: TRBJ2-7
cdr3_aa: CASSTGTAYEQYF
cdr3_nt: TGTGCCAGCAGCACCGGGACTGCCTACGAGCAGTACTTC